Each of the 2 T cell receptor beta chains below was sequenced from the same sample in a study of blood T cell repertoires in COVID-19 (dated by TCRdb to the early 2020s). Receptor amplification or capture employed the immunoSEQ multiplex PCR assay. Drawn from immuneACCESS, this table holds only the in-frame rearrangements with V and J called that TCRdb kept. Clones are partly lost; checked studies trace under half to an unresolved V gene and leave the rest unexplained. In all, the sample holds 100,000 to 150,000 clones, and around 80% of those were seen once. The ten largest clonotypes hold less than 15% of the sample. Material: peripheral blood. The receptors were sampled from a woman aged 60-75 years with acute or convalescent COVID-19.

In DNA form, the CDR3 reads TGTGCCAGCAACCCCCTAGCGGGAGACACAGATACGCAGTATTTT. Its protein product is CASNPLAGDTDTQYF. The genes are TRBV27 and TRBJ2-3; 10 positions agree with TRBD2. The V segment lost 7 bases and the J segment 2 bases; nucleotides outside the gene matches: 6. The germline CDR1 and CDR2 sequences are MNHEY and SMNVEV (reference sequence). This CDR3 region has 15 residues.

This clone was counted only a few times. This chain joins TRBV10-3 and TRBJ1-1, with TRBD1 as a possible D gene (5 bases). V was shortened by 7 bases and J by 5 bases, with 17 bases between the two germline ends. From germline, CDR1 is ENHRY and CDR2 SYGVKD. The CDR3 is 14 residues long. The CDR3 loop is CAIIPGRVGTEAFF. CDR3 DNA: TGTGCCATCATTCCAGGCAGGGTGGGAACTGAAGCTTTCTTT.